These T cell receptor beta chains were read from a single sample in a study of blood T cells in healthy people across ages. MiXCR, applied by TCRdb to the 5' RACE reads, yields one record per CDR3 protein. Of approximately 350,000 distinct CDR3 sequences listed, approximately 51% are singletons. Material for sequencing was blood. The source is a man aged 60-69 years in good health. The CDR3 runs from the conserved cysteine through the conserved F or W. Fields, in order: D gene, J gene, V gene, clone size, CDR3 DNA, CDR3 protein. D genes are given only for firm matches. Clone size is stated in some rows and not others, as once, few, many or a class when expanded.

>-|TRBJ2-3|TRBV27|-
TGTGCCAGCAAGGTGGTAAAGTCTGCAGATACGCAGTATTTT
CASKVVKSADTQYF
>TRBD2|TRBJ2-7|TRBV30|-
TGTGCCTCCCGACCGGGACTAGCTGCGTACGAGCAGTACTTC
CASRPGLAAYEQYF
>TRBD1|TRBJ1-6|TRBV20-1|few
TGCAGTGCTAGAACTCGAACAGGGGGAGTCTATAATTCACCCCTCCACTTT
CSARTRTGGVYNSPLHF
>-|TRBJ1-5|TRBV5-1|-
TGCGCCAGCAGCTTGGCGGGGGCGGACAATCAGCCCCAGCATTTT
CASSLAGADNQPQHF
>TRBD1|TRBJ2-1|TRBV28|-
TGCGCCAGCAGTCAACCGACAGGGAAGGAGACCCAGTTCTTC
CASSQPTGKETQFF
>TRBD1|TRBJ1-1|TRBV20-1|-
TGCAGTGCTAAGCCCTCATCCGGGACAGGGGACACTGAAGCTTTCTTT
CSAKPSSGTGDTEAFF
>-|TRBJ2-7|TRBV20-1|-
TGCAGTGCTAGAGACCCTTTGAACCGAGCCTACGAGCAGTACTTC
CSARDPLNRAYEQYF
>-|TRBJ2-6|TRBV11-2|few
TGTGCCAGCAGCTGGCGGTGGGCAGGGGCCAACGTCCTGACTTTC
CASSWRWAGANVLTF
>-|TRBJ2-7|TRBV7-6|many
TGTGCCAGCAGCTTGGGGACAACCTACGAGCAGTACTTC
CASSLGTTYEQYF
>-|TRBJ2-4|TRBV7-2|-
TGTGCCAGCAGCTTAGGTGGGACCCCAGGTCAGCAGTACTTC
CASSLGGTPGQQYF
>-|TRBJ1-4|TRBV11-1|-
TGTGCCAGCGGAATGTCACAGGGCGCTAATGAAAAACTGTTTTTT
CASGMSQGANEKLFF
>-|TRBJ2-7|TRBV20-1|-
TGCAGTGCTCAAAGTTCGGGTGGCAGCCGAAGCTCCTACGAGCAGTACTTC
CSAQSSGGSRSSYEQYF
>TRBD1|TRBJ2-1|TRBV27|-
TGTGCCAGCAGTCCCCGCTCCTGGACAGGGGACAATGAGCAGTTCTTC
CASSPRSWTGDNEQFF
>TRBD1|TRBJ2-7|TRBV12-3/TRBV12-4|-
TGTGCCAGCAGTCTAACAGGGGCTAGCGAGCAGTACTTC
CASSLTGASEQYF
>TRBD1|TRBJ2-7|TRBV29-1|few
TGCAGCGTTGGGGGTAGGGGGCGACACGAGCAGTACTTC
CSVGGRGRHEQYF
>TRBD1|TRBJ2-3|TRBV29-1|-
TGCAGCGTTGAACGACAGGGATTCACAGATACGCAGTATTTT
CSVERQGFTDTQYF
>TRBD2|TRBJ2-1|TRBV5-1|-
TGCGCCAGCAGCTCCCAGACTAGCGGGGGCAATGAGCAGTTCTTC
CASSSQTSGGNEQFF
>-|TRBJ1-3|TRBV2|-
TGTGCCAGCAGCGTCTTAGGGAGGGTCTCTGGAAACACCATATATTTT
CASSVLGRVSGNTIYF
>-|TRBJ2-5|TRBV15|-
TGTGCCACCAGCAGAGACAGGGTCGAGACCCAGTACTTC
CATSRDRVETQYF
>-|TRBJ1-2|TRBV5-4|-
TGCGCCAGCTCGGCGGGGGGCTTGAACTATGGCTACACCTTC
CASSAGGLNYGYTF
>TRBD1|TRBJ2-7|TRBV3-1|few
TGTGCCAGCAGCCAAGAAGGGACAGGTGGCGAGCAGTACTTC
CASSQEGTGGEQYF
>TRBD2|TRBJ2-1|TRBV11-2|-
TGTGCCAGCAGCTTAGGAGCGGGAGGGAGAAACAATGAGCAGTTCTTC
CASSLGAGGRNNEQFF
>-|TRBJ2-1|TRBV5-1|-
TGCGCCAGCAGCTTGGTACCCCAGGTTCAGGAGCAGTTCTTC
CASSLVPQVQEQFF
>TRBD2|TRBJ2-1|TRBV4-2|-
TGTGCCAGCAGCTCGACCGGGACTAGCGGGTGGTTGAATGAGCAGTTCTTC
CASSSTGTSGWLNEQFF
>-|TRBJ2-1|TRBV12-3/TRBV12-4|-
TGTGCCAGCAGTTTTGGGGGCCCGGTGCGGTGGGATGAGCAGTTCTTC
CASSFGGPVRWDEQFF
>TRBD2|TRBJ2-2|TRBV6-5|-
TGTGCCAGCAGCCCCGGGGGGAATAACGGGGAGCTGTTTTTT
CASSPGGNNGELFF
>TRBD2|TRBJ2-1|TRBV11-2|many
TGTGCCAGCAGCCAGCGGGAGGTCTCCTACAATGAGCAGTTCTTC
CASSQREVSYNEQFF
>TRBD1|TRBJ2-7|TRBV25-1|-
TGTGCCAGCAGTGACCTAACAGGGGACAGCTCCTACGAGCAGTACTTC
CASSDLTGDSSYEQYF
>TRBD1|TRBJ1-2|TRBV30|few
TGTGCCTGGAGTCAGGGGGCAGTAGGCTACACCTTC
CAWSQGAVGYTF
>-|TRBJ2-7|TRBV21-1|few
TGTGCCAGCAGCAAAGTCAGGGTTGACGAGCAGTACTTC
CASSKVRVDEQYF
>TRBD2|TRBJ2-7|TRBV28|-
TGTGCCAGCAGTGCCTCCGGGACTAGCGGGCACGAGCAGTACTTC
CASSASGTSGHEQYF
>-|TRBJ2-3|TRBV29-1|-
TGCCGCGCAGACAGGAACACAGATACGCAGTATTTT
CRADRNTDTQYF
>TRBD1|TRBJ2-1|TRBV7-3|-
TGTGCCAGCAGCTTAATGGGGGGGACAGGGTACAATGAGCAGTTCTTC
CASSLMGGTGYNEQFF
>-|TRBJ1-1|TRBV29-1|-
TGCAGCGCCCCCAAATCTGGCAGGGGCAGGGGCACTGAAGCTTTCTTT
CSAPKSGRGRGTEAFF
>-|TRBJ2-7|TRBV6-5|few
TGTGCCAGCAGTTACGTCCGGGACCCCTCCTACGAGCAGTACTTC
CASSYVRDPSYEQYF
>-|TRBJ2-7|TRBV11-1|few
TGTGCCAGCAGCTTAGCCGTGGACGAGCAGTACTTC
CASSLAVDEQYF
>-|TRBJ2-3|TRBV4-3|few
TGCGCCAGCAGCCAAGATAGGGGTTACGATACGCAGTATTTT
CASSQDRGYDTQYF
>-|TRBJ1-2|TRBV18|-
TGTGCCAGCTCAGACAGTAACTATGGCTACACCTTC
CASSDSNYGYTF
>TRBD1|TRBJ2-4|TRBV3-1|few
TGTGCCAGCAGCCAAAACAGGGGCCTAGCCAAAAACATTCAGTACTTC
CASSQNRGLAKNIQYF
>TRBD2|TRBJ2-1|TRBV11-2|-
TGTGCCAGCAGCTTACCCTCTAGCGGGATGTACAATGAGCAGTTCTTC
CASSLPSSGMYNEQFF
>TRBD1|TRBJ2-7|TRBV28|-
TGTGCCAGCAGTACCGGGACAGGGGGCCTCGAGCAGTACTTC
CASSTGTGGLEQYF
>TRBD2|TRBJ2-1|TRBV6-2/TRBV6-3|-
TGTGCCAGCAGTGGTAGCGGGAGATCAAACAATGAGCAGTTCTTC
CASSGSGRSNNEQFF
>TRBD2|TRBJ2-5|TRBV4-3|-
TGCGCCAGCAGCCAAGATTACCGGGGGGAGCCGGAGGGGCAGTACTTC
CASSQDYRGEPEGQYF
>-|TRBJ2-1|TRBV7-7|-
TGTGCTAGCAGCGTAGATGCAGCGACCAATGAGCAGTTCTTC
CASSVDAATNEQFF
>-|TRBJ2-5|TRBV20-1|-
TGCAGTGCTGGTAGCGCCCTTCGGGGGGAGACCCAGTACTTC
CSAGSALRGETQYF
>TRBD2|TRBJ2-1|TRBV20-1|-
TGCAGTGCTGGAGCGGGAGAATGGTCCTACAATGAGCAGTTCTTC
CSAGAGEWSYNEQFF
>TRBD2|TRBJ2-2|TRBV10-3|-
TGTGCCATCAGTACTAGCGGGGACGGGGAGCTGTTTTTT
CAISTSGDGELFF
>TRBD2|TRBJ2-1|TRBV6-5|-
TGTGCCAGCAGTTACTCGCGGGGGGGTCCCGATGAGCAGTTCTTC
CASSYSRGGPDEQFF
>TRBD2|TRBJ2-7|TRBV5-1|-
TGCGCCAGCAGCTTGGCTAGCGGGGATTACTACGAGCAGTACTTC
CASSLASGDYYEQYF
>TRBD1|TRBJ1-6|TRBV12-3/TRBV12-4|-
TGTGCCAGCAGGTTGACAGGGGGGAATTCACCCCTCCACTTT
CASRLTGGNSPLHF
>TRBD2|TRBJ2-5|TRBV7-3|-
TGTGCCAGCTCCCTAAGTCCCCGGGGGGAAGAGCAGTACTTC
CASSLSPRGEEQYF
>TRBD2|TRBJ2-3|TRBV4-1|-
TGCGCCAGCAGCCTTCCTAGCGGGAGGGGGACAGATACGCAGTATTTT
CASSLPSGRGTDTQYF
>-|TRBJ2-5|TRBV19|-
TGTGCCAGTAGTCGGATAGTGGAAGAGACCCAGTACTTC
CASSRIVEETQYF